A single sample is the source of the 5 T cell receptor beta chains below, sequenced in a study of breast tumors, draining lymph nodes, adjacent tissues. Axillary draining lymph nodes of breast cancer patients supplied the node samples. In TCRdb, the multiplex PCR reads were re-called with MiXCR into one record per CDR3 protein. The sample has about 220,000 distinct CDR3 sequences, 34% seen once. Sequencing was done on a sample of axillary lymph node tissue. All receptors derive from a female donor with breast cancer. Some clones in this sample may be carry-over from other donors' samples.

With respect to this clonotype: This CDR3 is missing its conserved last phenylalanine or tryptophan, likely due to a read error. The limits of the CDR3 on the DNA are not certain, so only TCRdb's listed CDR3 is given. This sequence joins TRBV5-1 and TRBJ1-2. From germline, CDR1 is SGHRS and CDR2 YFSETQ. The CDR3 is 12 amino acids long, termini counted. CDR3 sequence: CASSVTDYGYTL.

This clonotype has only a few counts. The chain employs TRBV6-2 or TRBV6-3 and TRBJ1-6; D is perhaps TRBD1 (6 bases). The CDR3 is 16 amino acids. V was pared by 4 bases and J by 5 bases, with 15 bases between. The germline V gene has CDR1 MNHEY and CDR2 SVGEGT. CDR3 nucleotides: TGTGCCAGCAGTTGGACCGGACAGTCCAATAATTCACCCCTCCACTTT. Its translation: CASSWTGQSNNSPLHF.

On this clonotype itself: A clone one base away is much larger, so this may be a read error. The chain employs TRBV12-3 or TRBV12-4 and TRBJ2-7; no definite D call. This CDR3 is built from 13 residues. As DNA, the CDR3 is TGTGCCAGCAGCCCCCGAAACTCCTACGAGAAGTACTTC. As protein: CASSPRNSYEKYF.

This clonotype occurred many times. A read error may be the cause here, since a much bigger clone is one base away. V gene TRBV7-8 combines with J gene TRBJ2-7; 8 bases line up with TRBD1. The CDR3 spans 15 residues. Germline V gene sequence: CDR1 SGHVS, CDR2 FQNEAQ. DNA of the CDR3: TGTGCCAACAGCTTAGGGCAGGGGGCGACCTACGAGCAGTACTTC. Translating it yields CANSLGQGATYEQYF.

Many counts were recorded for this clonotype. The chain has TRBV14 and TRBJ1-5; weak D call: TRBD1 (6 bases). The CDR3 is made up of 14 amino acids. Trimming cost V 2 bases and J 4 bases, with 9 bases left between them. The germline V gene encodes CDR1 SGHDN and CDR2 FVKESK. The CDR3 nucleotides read TGTGCCAGCAGCCAATCAGGGACAAATCAGCCCCAGCATTTT. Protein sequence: CASSQSGTNQPQHF.